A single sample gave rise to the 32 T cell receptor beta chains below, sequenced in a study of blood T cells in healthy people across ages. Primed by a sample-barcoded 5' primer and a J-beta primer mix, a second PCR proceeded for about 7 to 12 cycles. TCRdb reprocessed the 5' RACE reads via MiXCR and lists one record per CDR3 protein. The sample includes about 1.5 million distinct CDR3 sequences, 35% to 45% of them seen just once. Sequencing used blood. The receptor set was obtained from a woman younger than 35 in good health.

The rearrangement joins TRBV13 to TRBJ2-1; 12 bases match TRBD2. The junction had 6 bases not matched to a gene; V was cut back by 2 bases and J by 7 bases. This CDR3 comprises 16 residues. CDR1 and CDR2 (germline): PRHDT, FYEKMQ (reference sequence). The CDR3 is CASSLKTSGRENEQFF. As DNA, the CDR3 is TGTGCCAGCAGCTTAAAGACTAGCGGGAGAGAAAATGAGCAGTTCTTC.

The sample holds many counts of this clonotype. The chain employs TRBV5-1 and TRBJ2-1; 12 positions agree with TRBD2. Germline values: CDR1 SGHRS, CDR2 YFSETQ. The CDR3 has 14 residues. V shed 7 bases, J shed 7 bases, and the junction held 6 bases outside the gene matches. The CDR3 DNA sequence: TGCGCCAGCTCTAGCGGGGGGGCCTTGAATGAGCAGTTCTTC. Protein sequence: CASSSGGALNEQFF.

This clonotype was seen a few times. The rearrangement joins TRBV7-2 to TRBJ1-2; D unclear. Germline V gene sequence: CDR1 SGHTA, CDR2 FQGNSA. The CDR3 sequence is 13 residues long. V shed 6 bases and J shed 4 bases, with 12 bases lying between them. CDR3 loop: CASSRGTAYGYTF. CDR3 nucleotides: TGTGCCAGCAGTCGTGGTACAGCCTATGGCTACACCTTC.

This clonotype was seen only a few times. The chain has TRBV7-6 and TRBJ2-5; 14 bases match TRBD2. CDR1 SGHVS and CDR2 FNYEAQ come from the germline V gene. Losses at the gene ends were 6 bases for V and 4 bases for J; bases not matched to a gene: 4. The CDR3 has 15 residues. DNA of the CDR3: TGTGCCAGCAGGTCCGGACTAGCGGGGGGAGAGACCCAGTACTTC. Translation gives CASRSGLAGGETQYF.

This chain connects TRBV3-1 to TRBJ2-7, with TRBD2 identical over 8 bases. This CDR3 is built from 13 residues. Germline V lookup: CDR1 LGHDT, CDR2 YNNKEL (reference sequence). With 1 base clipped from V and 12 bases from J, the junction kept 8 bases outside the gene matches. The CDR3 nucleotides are TGTGCCAGCAGCCAAGTGGGAGCGGGAGTTCGGTACTTC. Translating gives CASSQVGAGVRYF.

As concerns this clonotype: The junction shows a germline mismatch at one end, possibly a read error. The CDR3 nucleotides are TGCGCCAGCAGCCAAGATCCGGCAGGGGCCTACAATGAGCAGATCTTC. It translates to CASSQDPAGAYNEQIF. The V and J genes are TRBV4-3 and TRBJ2-1, with a weak D call TRBD1 (6 bases). Looked up from germline, CDR1 is LGHNA and CDR2 is YSLEER. This CDR3 is built from 16 residues.

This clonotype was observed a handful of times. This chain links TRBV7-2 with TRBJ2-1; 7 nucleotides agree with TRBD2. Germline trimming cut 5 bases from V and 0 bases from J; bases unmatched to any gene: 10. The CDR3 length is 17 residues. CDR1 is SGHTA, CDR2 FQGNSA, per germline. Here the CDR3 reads CASSLGLVSSSYNEQFF. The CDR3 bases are TGTGCCAGCAGCCTCGGACTAGTTTCCAGCTCCTACAATGAGCAGTTCTTC.

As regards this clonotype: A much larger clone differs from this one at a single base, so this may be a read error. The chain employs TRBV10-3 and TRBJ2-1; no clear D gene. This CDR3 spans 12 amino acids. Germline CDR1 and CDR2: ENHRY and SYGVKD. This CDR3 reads CAISKSGNEQFF. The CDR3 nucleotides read TGTGCCATCAGTAAGTCGGGCAATGAGCAGTTCTTC.

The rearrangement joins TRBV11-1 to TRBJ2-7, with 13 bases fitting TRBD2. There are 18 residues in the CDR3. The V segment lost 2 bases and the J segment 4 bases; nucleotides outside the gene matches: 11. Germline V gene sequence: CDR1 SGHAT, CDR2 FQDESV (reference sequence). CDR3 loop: CASSLTDSGTSGKYEQYF. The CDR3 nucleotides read TGTGCCAGCAGCTTAACTGACTCCGGGACTAGCGGGAAATACGAGCAGTACTTC.

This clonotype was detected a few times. CDR3 sequence reads: CASSVRDRGWETQYF. DNA for the CDR3: TGTGCCAGCAGCGTCCGAGACAGGGGTTGGGAGACCCAGTACTTC. The gene calls are TRBV9 and TRBJ2-5; 8 nucleotides align to TRBD1. The CDR3 contains 15 residues. V was clipped by 2 bases and J by 5 bases; unmatched bases: 8. Germline V gene data show CDR1 as SGDLS and CDR2 as YYNGEE.

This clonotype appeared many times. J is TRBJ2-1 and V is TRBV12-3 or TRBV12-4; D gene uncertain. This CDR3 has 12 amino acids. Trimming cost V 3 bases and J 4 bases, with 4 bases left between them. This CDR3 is CASSFRYNEQFF. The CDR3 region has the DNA TGTGCCAGCAGTTTCAGGTACAATGAGCAGTTCTTC.

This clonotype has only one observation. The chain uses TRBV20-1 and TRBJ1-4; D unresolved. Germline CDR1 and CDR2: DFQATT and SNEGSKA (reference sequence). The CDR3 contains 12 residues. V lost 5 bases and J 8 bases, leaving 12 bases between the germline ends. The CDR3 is CSAAGIREKLFF. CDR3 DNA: TGCAGTGCTGCCGGGATACGGGAAAAACTGTTTTTT.

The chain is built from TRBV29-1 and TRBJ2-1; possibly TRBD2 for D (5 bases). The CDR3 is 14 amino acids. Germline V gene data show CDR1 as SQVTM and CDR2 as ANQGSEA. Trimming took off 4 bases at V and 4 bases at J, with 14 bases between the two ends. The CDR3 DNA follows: TGCAGCGTTGCTAGGGAAAGCGGTTACAATGAGCAGTTCTTC. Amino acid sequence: CSVARESGYNEQFF.

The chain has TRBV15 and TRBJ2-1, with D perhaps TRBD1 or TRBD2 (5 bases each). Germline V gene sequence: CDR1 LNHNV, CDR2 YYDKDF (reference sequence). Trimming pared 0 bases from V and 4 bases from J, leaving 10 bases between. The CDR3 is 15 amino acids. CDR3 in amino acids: CATSRDVGAYNEQFF. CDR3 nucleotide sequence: TGTGCCACCAGCAGAGATGTCGGGGCGTACAATGAGCAGTTCTTC.

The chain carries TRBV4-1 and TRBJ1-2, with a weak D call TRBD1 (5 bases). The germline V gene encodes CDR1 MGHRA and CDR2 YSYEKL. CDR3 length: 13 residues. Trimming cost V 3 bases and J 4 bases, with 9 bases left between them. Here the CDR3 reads CASSHRTTYGYTF. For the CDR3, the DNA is TGCGCCAGCAGCCACCGGACAACCTATGGCTACACCTTC.

As DNA, the CDR3 is TGTGCCAGCAGACAGGTCGGGACAGAATTCTCCTACGAGCAGTACTTC. The encoded protein is CASRQVGTEFSYEQYF. The chain has TRBV6-5 and TRBJ2-7; TRBD1 aligns across 7 bases. The CDR3 consists of 16 residues. Germline CDR1 and CDR2: MNHEY and SVGAGI. With 6 bases clipped from V and 0 bases from J, the junction kept 11 bases outside the gene matches.

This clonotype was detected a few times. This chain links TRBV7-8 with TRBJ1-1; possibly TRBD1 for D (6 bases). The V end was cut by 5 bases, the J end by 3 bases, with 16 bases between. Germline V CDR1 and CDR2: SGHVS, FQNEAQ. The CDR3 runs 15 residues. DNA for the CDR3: TGTGCCAGCAGCCCAATCAGGGGTGCGGACACTGAAGCTTTCTTT. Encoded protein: CASSPIRGADTEAFF. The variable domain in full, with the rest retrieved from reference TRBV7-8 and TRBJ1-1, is GAGVSQSPRYKVAKRGQDVALRCDPISGHVSLFWYQQALGQGPEFLTYFQNEAQLDKSGLPSDRFFAERPEGSVSTLKIQRTQQEDSAVYLCASSPIRGADTEAFFGQGTRLTVV.

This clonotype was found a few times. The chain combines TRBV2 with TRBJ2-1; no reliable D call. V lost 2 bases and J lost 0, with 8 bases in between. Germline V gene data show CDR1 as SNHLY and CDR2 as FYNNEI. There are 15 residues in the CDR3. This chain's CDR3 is CASSEQTFSYNEQFF. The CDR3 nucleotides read TGTGCCAGCAGTGAACAGACTTTCTCCTACAATGAGCAGTTCTTC.

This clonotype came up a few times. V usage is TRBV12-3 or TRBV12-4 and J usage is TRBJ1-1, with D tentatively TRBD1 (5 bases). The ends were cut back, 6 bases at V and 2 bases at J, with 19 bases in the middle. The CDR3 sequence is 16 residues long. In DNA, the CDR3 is TGTGCCAGCAGCCCACCCGCCCGGGGGGGAAACACTGAAGCTTTCTTT. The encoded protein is CASSPPARGGNTEAFF.

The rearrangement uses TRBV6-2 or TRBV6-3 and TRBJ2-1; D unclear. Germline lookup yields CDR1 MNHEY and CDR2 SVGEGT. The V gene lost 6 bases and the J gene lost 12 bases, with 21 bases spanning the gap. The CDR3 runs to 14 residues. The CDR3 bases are TGTGCCAGCAGCCCTTCCAGCTCCTACAACGGGCAGTTCTTC. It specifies CASSPSSSYNGQFF.

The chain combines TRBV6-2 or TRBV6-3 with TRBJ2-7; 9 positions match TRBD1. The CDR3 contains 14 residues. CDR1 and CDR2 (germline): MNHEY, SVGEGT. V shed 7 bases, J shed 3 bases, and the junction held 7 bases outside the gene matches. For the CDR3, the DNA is TGTGCCAGCATCGAACAGGGGGCCTACTACGAGCAGTACTTC. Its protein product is CASIEQGAYYEQYF.

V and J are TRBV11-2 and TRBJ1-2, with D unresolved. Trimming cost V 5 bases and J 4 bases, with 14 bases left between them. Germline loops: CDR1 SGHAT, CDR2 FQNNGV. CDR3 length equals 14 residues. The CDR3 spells CASSESPRGYGYTF. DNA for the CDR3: TGTGCCAGCAGCGAGAGCCCCCGGGGCTATGGCTACACCTTC. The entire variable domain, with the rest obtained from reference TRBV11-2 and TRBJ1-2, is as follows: EAGVAQSPRYKIIEKRQSVAFWCNPISGHATLYWYQQILGQGPKLLIQFQNNGVVDDSQLPKDRFSAERLKGVDSTLKIQPAKLEDSAVYLCASSESPRGYGYTFGSGTRLTVV.

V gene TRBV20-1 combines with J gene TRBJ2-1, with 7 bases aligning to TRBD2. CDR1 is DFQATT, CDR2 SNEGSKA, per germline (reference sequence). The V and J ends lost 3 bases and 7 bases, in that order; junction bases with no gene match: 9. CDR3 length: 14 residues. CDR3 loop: CSARAPGRGNEQFF. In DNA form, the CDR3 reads TGCAGTGCTAGGGCCCCGGGGCGGGGGAATGAGCAGTTCTTC.

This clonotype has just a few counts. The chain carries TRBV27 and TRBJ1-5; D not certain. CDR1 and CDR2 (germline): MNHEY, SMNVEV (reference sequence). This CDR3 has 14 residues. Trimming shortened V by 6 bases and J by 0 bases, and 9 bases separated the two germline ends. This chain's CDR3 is CASSFGSSNQPQHF. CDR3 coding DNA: TGTGCCAGCAGCTTCGGGAGTAGCAATCAGCCCCAGCATTTT.

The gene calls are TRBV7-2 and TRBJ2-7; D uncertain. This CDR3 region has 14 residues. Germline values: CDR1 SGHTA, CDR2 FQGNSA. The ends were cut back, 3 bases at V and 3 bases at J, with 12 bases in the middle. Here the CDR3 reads CASSLGSPLYEQYF. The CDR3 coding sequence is TGTGCCAGCAGCTTGGGCAGCCCCCTCTACGAGCAGTACTTC.

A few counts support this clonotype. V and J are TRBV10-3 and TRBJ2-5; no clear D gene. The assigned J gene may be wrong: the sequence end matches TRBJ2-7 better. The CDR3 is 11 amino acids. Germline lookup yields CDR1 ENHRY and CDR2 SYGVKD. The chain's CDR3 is CAISESVEQYF. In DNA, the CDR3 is TGTGCCATCAGTGAGTCGGTCGAGCAGTACTTC.

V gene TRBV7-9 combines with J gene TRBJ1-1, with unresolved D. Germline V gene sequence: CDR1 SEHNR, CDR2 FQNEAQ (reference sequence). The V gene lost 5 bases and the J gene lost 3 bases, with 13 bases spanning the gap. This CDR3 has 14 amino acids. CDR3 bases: TGTGCCAGCAGCCGGCTGGGGTCGCACACTGAAGCTTTCTTT. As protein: CASSRLGSHTEAFF.

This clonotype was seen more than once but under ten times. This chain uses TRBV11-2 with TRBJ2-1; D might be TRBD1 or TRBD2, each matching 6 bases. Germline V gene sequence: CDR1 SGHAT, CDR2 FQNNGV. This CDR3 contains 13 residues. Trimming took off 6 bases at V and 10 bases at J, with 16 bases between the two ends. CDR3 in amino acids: CASRWGAWTEQFF. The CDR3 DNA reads TGTGCCAGCAGGTGGGGGGCTTGGACGGAGCAGTTCTTC.

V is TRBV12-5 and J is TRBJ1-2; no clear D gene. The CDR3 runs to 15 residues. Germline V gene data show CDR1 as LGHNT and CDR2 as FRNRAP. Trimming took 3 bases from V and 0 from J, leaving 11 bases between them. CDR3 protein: CASGFARPANYGYTF. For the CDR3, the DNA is TGTGCTAGTGGTTTCGCCAGACCTGCTAACTATGGCTACACCTTC.

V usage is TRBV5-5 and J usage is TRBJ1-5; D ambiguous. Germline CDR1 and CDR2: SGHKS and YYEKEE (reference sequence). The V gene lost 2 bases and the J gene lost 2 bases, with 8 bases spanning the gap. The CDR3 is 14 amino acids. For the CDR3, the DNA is TGTGCCAGCAGCTTCTTGGCAGGCAATCAGCCCCAGCATTTT. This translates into CASSFLAGNQPQHF.

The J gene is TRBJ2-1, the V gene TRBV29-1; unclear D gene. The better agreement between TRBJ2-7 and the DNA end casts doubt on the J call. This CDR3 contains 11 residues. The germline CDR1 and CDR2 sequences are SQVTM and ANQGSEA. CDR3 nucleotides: TGCAGCGTGACCCCCTACAATGAGCAGTACTTC. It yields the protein CSVTPYNEQYF.

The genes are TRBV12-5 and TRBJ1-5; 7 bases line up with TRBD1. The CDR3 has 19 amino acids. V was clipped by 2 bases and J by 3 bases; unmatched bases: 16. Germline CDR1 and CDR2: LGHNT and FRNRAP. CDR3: CASGLNIYPRDSHNQPQHF. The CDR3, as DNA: TGTGCTAGTGGTTTGAATATATACCCCCGGGACAGTCACAATCAGCCCCAGCATTTT.